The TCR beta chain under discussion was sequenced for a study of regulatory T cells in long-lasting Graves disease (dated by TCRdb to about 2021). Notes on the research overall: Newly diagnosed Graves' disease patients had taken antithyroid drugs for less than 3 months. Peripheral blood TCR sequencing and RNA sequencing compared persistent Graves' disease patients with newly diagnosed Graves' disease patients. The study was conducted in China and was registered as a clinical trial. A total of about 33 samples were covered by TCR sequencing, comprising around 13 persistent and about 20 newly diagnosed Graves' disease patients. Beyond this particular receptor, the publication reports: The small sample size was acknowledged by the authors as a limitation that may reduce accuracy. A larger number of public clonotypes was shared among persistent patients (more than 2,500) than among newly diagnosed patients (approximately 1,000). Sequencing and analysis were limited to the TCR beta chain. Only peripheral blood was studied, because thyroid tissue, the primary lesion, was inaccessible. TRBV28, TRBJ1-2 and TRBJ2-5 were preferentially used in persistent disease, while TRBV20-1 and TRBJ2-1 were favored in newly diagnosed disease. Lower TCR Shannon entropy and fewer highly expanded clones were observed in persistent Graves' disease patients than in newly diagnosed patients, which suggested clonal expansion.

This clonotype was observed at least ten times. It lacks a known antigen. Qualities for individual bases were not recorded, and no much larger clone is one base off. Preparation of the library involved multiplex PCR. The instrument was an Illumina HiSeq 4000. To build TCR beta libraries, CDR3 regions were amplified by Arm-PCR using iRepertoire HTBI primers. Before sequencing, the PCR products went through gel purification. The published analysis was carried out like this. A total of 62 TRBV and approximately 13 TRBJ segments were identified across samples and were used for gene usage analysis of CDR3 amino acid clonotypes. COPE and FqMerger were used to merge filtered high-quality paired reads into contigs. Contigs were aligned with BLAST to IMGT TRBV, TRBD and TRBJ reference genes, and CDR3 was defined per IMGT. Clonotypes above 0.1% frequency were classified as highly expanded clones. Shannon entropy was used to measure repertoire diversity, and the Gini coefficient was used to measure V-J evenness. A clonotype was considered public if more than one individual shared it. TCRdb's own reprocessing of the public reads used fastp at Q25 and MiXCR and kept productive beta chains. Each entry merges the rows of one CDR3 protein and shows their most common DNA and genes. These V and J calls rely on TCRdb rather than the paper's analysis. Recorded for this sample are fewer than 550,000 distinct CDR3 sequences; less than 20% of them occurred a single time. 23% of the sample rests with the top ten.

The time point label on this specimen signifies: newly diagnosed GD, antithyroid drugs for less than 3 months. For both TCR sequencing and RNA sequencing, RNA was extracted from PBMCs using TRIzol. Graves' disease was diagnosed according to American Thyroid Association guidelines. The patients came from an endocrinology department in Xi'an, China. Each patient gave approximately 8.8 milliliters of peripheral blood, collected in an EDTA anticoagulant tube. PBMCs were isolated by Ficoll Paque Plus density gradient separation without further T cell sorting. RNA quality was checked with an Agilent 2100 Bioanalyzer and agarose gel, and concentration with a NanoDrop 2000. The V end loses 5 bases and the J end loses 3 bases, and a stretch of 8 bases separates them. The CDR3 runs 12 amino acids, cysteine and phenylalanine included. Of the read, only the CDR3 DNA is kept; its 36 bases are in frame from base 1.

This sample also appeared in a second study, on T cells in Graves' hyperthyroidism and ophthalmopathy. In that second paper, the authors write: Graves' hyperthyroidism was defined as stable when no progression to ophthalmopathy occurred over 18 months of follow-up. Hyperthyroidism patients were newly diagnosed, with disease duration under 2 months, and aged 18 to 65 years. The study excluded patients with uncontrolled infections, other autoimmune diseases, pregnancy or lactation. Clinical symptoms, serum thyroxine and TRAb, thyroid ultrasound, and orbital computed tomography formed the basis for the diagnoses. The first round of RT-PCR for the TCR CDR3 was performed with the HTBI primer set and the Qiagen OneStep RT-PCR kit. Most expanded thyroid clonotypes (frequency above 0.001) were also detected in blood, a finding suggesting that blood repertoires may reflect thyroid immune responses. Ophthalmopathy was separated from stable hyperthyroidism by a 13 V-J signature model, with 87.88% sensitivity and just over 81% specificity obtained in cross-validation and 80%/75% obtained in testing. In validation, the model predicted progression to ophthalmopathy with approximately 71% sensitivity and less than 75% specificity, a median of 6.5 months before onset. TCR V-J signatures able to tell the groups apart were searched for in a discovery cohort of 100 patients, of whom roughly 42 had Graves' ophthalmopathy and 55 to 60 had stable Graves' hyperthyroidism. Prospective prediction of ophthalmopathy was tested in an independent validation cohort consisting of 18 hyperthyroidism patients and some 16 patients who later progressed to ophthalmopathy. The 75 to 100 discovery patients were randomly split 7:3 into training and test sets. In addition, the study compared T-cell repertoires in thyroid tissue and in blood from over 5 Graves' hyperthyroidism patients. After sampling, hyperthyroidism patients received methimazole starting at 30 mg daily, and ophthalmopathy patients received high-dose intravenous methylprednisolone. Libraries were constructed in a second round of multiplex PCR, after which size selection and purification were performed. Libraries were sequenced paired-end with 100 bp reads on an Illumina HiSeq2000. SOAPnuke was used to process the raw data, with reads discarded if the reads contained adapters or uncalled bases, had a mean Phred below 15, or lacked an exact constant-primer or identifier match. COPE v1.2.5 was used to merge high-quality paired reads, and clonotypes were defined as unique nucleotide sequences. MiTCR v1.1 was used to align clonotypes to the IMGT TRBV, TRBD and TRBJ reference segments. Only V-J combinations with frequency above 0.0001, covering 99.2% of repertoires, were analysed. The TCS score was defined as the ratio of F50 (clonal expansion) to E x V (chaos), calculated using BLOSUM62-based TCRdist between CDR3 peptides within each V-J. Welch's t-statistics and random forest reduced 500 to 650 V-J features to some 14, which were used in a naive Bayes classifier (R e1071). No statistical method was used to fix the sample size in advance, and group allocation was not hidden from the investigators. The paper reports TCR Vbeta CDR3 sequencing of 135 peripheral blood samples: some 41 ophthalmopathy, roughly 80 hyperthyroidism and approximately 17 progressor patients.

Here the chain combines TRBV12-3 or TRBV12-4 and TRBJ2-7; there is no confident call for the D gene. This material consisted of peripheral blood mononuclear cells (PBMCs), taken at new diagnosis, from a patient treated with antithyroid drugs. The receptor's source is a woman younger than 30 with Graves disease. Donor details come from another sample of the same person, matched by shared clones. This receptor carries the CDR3 CASSLTVYEQYF. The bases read TGTGCCAGCAGTCTGACCGTCTACGAGCAGTACTTC.